Below, 31 T cell receptor beta chains from the same sample are listed, as sequenced in a study of identical twins. Each CDR3 protein gets one entry after TCRdb re-called the 5' RACE reads with MiXCR. This sample yields around 530,000 distinct CDR3 sequences, of which roughly 15% are seen a single time; less than 0.5% belongs to the top ten. The sample also formed part of further work on yellow fever vaccine responses in identical twins.

The specimen sequenced was CD4+ T cells sorted from blood. The source is a woman younger than 30 in good health.

The chain uses TRBV5-1 and TRBJ2-1; 12 bases are a match to TRBD2. The CDR3 contains 15 residues. V lost 4 bases to trimming and J lost 9 bases; unmatched junction nucleotides: 8. Germline CDR1 SGHRS, CDR2 YFSETQ. The CDR3 is CASSPSGGARSEQFF. CDR3 nucleotide sequence: TGCGCCAGCAGCCCTAGCGGGGGGGCCCGGAGTGAGCAGTTCTTC.

V is TRBV12-3 or TRBV12-4 and J is TRBJ2-4; the match to TRBD1 covers 8 bases. The CDR3 is made up of 15 amino acids. V was pared by 5 bases and J by 2 bases, with 5 bases of the junction left unmatched. As DNA, the CDR3 is TGTGCCAGCAGTACGAGGACAGGGTCCAAAAACATTCAGTACTTC. Its translation is CASSTRTGSKNIQYF.

There are a few counts of this clonotype. The rearrangement joins TRBV2 to TRBJ1-5; 8 nucleotides align to TRBD1. Germline-derived CDR1 and CDR2 are SNHLY and FYNNEI. Trimming took 3 bases from V and 3 from J; bases not matched to a gene: 7. The CDR3 spans 16 residues. CDR3 bases: TGTGCCAGCAGTGACGGCAGACAGGGGAACAATCAGCCCCAGCATTTT. Its protein is CASSDGRQGNNQPQHF.

This clonotype has a handful of counts. The chain is built from TRBV29-1 and TRBJ2-1; D might be TRBD2 (6 bases). The V and J ends lost 4 bases and 3 bases respectively, with 10 bases between them. This CDR3 spans 13 amino acids. Germline V CDR1 and CDR2: SQVTM, ANQGSEA. This chain's CDR3 is CSVVPSDYNEQFF. The CDR3 DNA reads TGCAGCGTTGTTCCTAGCGACTACAATGAGCAGTTCTTC.

In this sample, this clonotype turned up a few times. The CDR3 reads CASRGGDWSSYNEQFF. Written as DNA, the CDR3 is TGTGCCAGCAGGGGGGGGGACTGGAGCTCCTACAATGAGCAGTTCTTC. The V call is TRBV13, the J call TRBJ2-1, with TRBD2 identical over 7 bases. The ends lost 6 bases at V and 0 bases at J; junction bases unmatched: 8. Germline lookup yields CDR1 PRHDT and CDR2 FYEKMQ (reference sequence). This CDR3 has 16 residues. The entire variable domain, with the rest obtained from reference TRBV13 and TRBJ2-1, is as follows: AAGVIQSPRHLIKEKRETATLKCYPIPRHDTVYWYQQGPGQDPQFLISFYEKMQSDKGSIPDRFSAQQFSDYHSELNMSSLELGDSALYFCASRGGDWSSYNEQFFGPGTRLTVL.

The V gene is TRBV5-1, the J gene TRBJ2-1; 9 bases are shared with TRBD1. V dropped 4 bases and J dropped 7; count of bases not matched to a gene: 6. Germline CDR1 reads SGHRS; CDR2 reads YFSETQ. The CDR3 contains 14 residues. The CDR3: CASSRGQGLNEQFF. The CDR3 DNA is TGCGCCAGCAGCAGAGGACAGGGGCTGAATGAGCAGTTCTTC.

This clonotype has just a few counts. The chain joins TRBV7-9 to TRBJ1-1; the D is unclear. Germline V gene sequence: CDR1 SEHNR, CDR2 FQNEAQ (reference sequence). This CDR3 has 14 amino acids. Trimming left V 5 bases short and J 4 bases short, with 14 bases between. CDR3 sequence reads: CASSRNVRATEAFF. The CDR3 DNA reads as TGTGCCAGCAGCCGGAACGTACGAGCCACTGAAGCTTTCTTT.

The table lists this clonotype with many counts. This sequence joins TRBV7-9 and TRBJ1-2, with 10 bases aligning to TRBD1. This CDR3 region has 15 residues. Germline V gene data show CDR1 as SEHNR and CDR2 as FQNEAQ (reference sequence). With V trimmed by 4 bases and J by 5 bases, 7 bases remained unmatched. The chain's CDR3 is CASSSLDRGLYGYTF. The CDR3 DNA reads as TGTGCCAGCAGCTCGCTGGACAGGGGGTTATATGGCTACACCTTC. The complete variable domain, with remaining parts taken from reference TRBV7-9 and TRBJ1-2, reads DTGVSQNPRHKITKRGQNVTFRCDPISEHNRLYWYRQTLGQGPEFLTYFQNEAQLEKSRLLSDRFSAERPKGSFSTLEIQRTEQGDSAMYLCASSSLDRGLYGYTFGSGTRLTVV.

This clonotype was found a few times. The chain recombines TRBV2 with TRBJ2-7; a weak D match, TRBD1 (5 bases). Germline values: CDR1 SNHLY, CDR2 FYNNEI. The V end was cut by 6 bases, the J end by 4 bases, with 19 bases between. The CDR3 length is 15 residues. Written as DNA, the CDR3 is TGTGCCAGCAGGTTGTTGCAGGGATCGGGTTACGAGCAGTACTTC. Translating gives CASRLLQGSGYEQYF.

This clonotype appeared a few times. The V and J genes are TRBV12-3 or TRBV12-4 and TRBJ1-5; TRBD1 is a possible D gene (6 bases). V shed 3 bases and J shed 3 bases, with 12 bases lying between them. The CDR3 is made up of 15 amino acids. The CDR3 nucleotides read TGTGCCAGCAGTTTTCTACAGGGCCACAATCAGCCCCAGCATTTT. Residues: CASSFLQGHNQPQHF.

In this sample, this clonotype turned up a few times. J is TRBJ1-2 and V is TRBV4-1; 7 nucleotides agree with TRBD1. CDR1 and CDR2 (germline): MGHRA, YSYEKL. The V gene end was trimmed by 5 bases and the J gene end by 4 bases; junction bases not matched to a gene: 7. The CDR3 is 14 residues long. CDR3 residues: CASSSETGFYGYTF. The CDR3 region has the DNA TGCGCCAGCAGCTCAGAGACAGGGTTCTATGGCTACACCTTC.

The rearrangement links TRBV2 to TRBJ2-3; 7 nucleotides agree with TRBD2. The CDR3 is 13 residues long. V dropped 6 bases and J dropped 4; count of bases not matched to a gene: 4. Germline CDR1 reads SNHLY; CDR2 reads FYNNEI. The CDR3 DNA sequence: TGTGCCAGCAGGCAGGGAGGGGCAGATACGCAGTATTTT. This codes for CASRQGGADTQYF.

V is TRBV3-1 and J is TRBJ2-3; 7 nucleotides match TRBD2. The germline CDR1 and CDR2 sequences are LGHDT and YNNKEL (reference sequence). After removal of 1 base from V and 1 base from J, the junction contained 2 bases not matched to a gene. The CDR3 consists of 15 residues. This CDR3 reads CASSQASGGTDTQYF. The CDR3 nucleotides read TGTGCCAGCAGCCAAGCAAGCGGGGGCACAGATACGCAGTATTTT.

This clonotype was seen more than once but under ten times. CDR3 in DNA: TGTGCCACCAGGGTACCTAGCGGGAACATCTACGAGCAGTACTTC. Encoded protein: CATRVPSGNIYEQYF. This chain links TRBV24-1 with TRBJ2-7; 9 bases map to TRBD2. The CDR3 is made up of 15 amino acids. The V segment lost 7 bases and the J segment 3 bases; nucleotides outside the gene matches: 9. Germline V gene data show CDR1 as KGHDR and CDR2 as SFDVKD.

V and J are TRBV5-6 and TRBJ2-7; the match to TRBD1 covers 7 bases. V trimming: 6 bases; J trimming: 0 bases; junction bases outside the gene matches: 12. This CDR3 comprises 16 residues. The germline V gene encodes CDR1 SGHDT and CDR2 YYEEEE. CDR3 amino acids: CASNLIGTVSSYEQYF. The CDR3 nucleotides read TGTGCCAGCAACCTTATCGGGACAGTATCCTCCTACGAGCAGTACTTC.

This clonotype was seen repeatedly, ten times or more. This sequence joins TRBV4-1 and TRBJ1-3; a weak D match, TRBD1 (5 bases). The V gene's germline CDR1 is MGHRA and CDR2 YSYEKL. Trimming pared 0 bases from V and 3 bases from J, leaving 15 bases between. CDR3 length: 17 residues. The CDR3 loop reads CASSQEVTAGYGNTIYF. The CDR3 coding sequence is TGCGCCAGCAGCCAAGAAGTGACAGCTGGCTATGGAAACACCATATATTTT.

This clonotype was recorded many times. The rearrangement uses TRBV12-3 or TRBV12-4 and TRBJ2-1, with 8 bases matching TRBD2. The junction had 16 bases not matched to a gene; V was cut back by 3 bases and J by 9 bases. The CDR3 is 17 amino acids. This CDR3 reads CASSLGREESFRGEQFF. The DNA for the CDR3 is TGTGCCAGCAGTTTGGGGCGGGAGGAGTCCTTTCGGGGTGAGCAGTTCTTC.

The CDR3 nucleotides are TGCAGCGTTGAAGTGGTGACGAACACTGAAGCTTTCTTT. This codes for CSVEVVTNTEAFF. The chain joins TRBV29-1 to TRBJ1-1; D unclear. The CDR3 spans 13 residues. Germline values: CDR1 SQVTM, CDR2 ANQGSEA. Deletions cut 1 base from V and 1 base from J, with 7 bases between. Combining the CDR3 with reference TRBV29-1 and TRBJ1-1 gives the whole variable domain SAVISQKPSRDICQRGTSLTIQCQVDSQVTMMFWYRQQPGQSLTLIATANQGSEATYESGFVIDKFPISRPNLTFSTLTVSNMSPEDSSIYLCSVEVVTNTEAFFGQGTRLTVV.

The V call is TRBV5-1, the J call TRBJ2-7; D is undetermined. The ends were cut back, 1 base at V and 2 bases at J, with 10 bases in the middle. The CDR3 is made up of 14 amino acids. CDR1 SGHRS and CDR2 YFSETQ come from the germline V gene. CDR3 sequence (DNA): TGCGCCAGCAGCTTGTTTAGGTGGGCCTACGAGCAGTACGTC. This codes for CASSLFRWAYEQYV.

The V gene is TRBV7-8, the J gene TRBJ2-3; 9 bases align to TRBD2. The CDR3 extends over 18 amino acids. V trimming: 1 base; J trimming: 5 bases; junction bases outside the gene matches: 13. Germline assignment: CDR1 SGHVS and CDR2 FQNEAQ. The CDR3 coding sequence is TGTGCCAGCAGCTTAGATGGGACTAGCAGACTATTGGGAGATACGCAGTATTTT. Translating it yields CASSLDGTSRLLGDTQYF.

The genes are TRBV3-1 and TRBJ2-7; D may be TRBD2 (5 bases). The CDR3 has 15 amino acids. The germline CDR1 and CDR2 sequences are LGHDT and YNNKEL (reference sequence). V lost 4 bases and J lost 2, with 15 bases in between. CDR3 loop: CASSPSGGLPYEQYF. The CDR3 DNA follows: TGTGCCAGCAGCCCCTCGGGCGGACTCCCCTACGAGCAGTACTTC.

V and J are TRBV7-2 and TRBJ2-3; 8 bases are a match to TRBD2. CDR1 is SGHTA, CDR2 FQGNSA, per germline. V gave up 5 bases and J gave up 0 bases; unmatched junction bases: 4. The CDR3 sequence is 15 residues long. The CDR3: CASSQTSASTDTQYF. The CDR3 DNA reads TGTGCCAGCAGCCAGACTAGCGCAAGCACAGATACGCAGTATTTT.

This clonotype has only a few counts. The rearrangement joins TRBV19 to TRBJ2-6; 9 positions agree with TRBD1. Per germline, CDR1 LNHDA and CDR2 SQIVND (reference sequence). The CDR3 length is 18 residues. V lost 5 bases and J lost 3; bases outside the gene matches: 11. The CDR3 DNA sequence: TGTGCCAGTAGTCCCGGGACAGGGAGTTCGAGTGGGGCCAACGTCCTGACTTTC. It specifies CASSPGTGSSSGANVLTF. Combining the CDR3 with reference TRBV19 and TRBJ2-6 gives the whole variable domain DGGITQSPKYLFRKEGQNVTLSCEQNLNHDAMYWYRQDPGQGLRLIYYSQIVNDFQKGDIAEGYSVSREKKESFPLTVTSAQKNPTAFYLCASSPGTGSSSGANVLTFGAGSRLTVL.

This clonotype was found a few times. This sequence joins TRBV6-5 and TRBJ2-6, with TRBD1 matching over 9 bases. The CDR3 is made up of 17 amino acids. CDR1 and CDR2 from the germline V gene are MNHEY and SVGAGI. The junction had 5 bases not matched to a gene; V was cut back by 3 bases and J by 2 bases. Here the CDR3 reads CASSYGTGRPGANVLTF. CDR3 nucleotides: TGTGCCAGCAGTTATGGGACAGGGAGACCTGGGGCCAACGTCCTGACTTTC.

V gene TRBV24-1 combines with J gene TRBJ2-7; TRBD1 might be the D (6 bases). The CDR3 sequence is 15 residues long. V dropped 5 bases and J dropped 4 bases, with 17 bases sitting between them. Germline V gene sequence: CDR1 KGHDR, CDR2 SFDVKD. CDR3 loop: CATSGNRENPYEQYF. CDR3 DNA sequence: TGTGCCACCAGTGGAAACAGGGAGAACCCATACGAGCAGTACTTC.

The chain carries TRBV11-2 and TRBJ2-7, with D maybe TRBD1 (6 bases). The CDR3 contains 13 residues. Germline CDR1 and CDR2: SGHAT and FQNNGV. Written as DNA, the CDR3 is TGTGCCAGCAGCCCAGGACGGACAGCTCTGCACTCTGTC. It specifies CASSPGRTALHSV.

The table lists this clonotype with a few counts. The chain couples TRBV7-2 to TRBJ1-4; D ambiguous. In germline, CDR1 is SGHTA, CDR2 FQGNSA. CDR3 length: 14 residues. The V end lost 1 base, the J end lost 7 bases, and 10 bases lay between the germline ends. CDR3 sequence: CASSLGAVREKLFF. CDR3 nucleotide sequence: TGTGCCAGCAGCTTAGGGGCAGTACGTGAAAAACTGTTTTTT.

In its sample, this clonotype was seen a few times. This chain links TRBV20-1 with TRBJ2-7; D call uncertain. The CDR3 is 12 residues long. V dropped 8 bases and J dropped 4 bases, with 15 bases sitting between them. Per the germline V gene, CDR1 is DFQATT and CDR2 is SNEGSKA (reference sequence). The CDR3 here is CSPASHGYEQYV. As DNA, the CDR3 is TGCAGTCCTGCTAGTCACGGTTACGAGCAGTACGTC.

For the CDR3, the DNA is TGCGCCAGCAGCTGGACTAGCGGGAGATCTGGTGAGCAGTTCTTC. The encoded protein is CASSWTSGRSGEQFF. V is TRBV5-1 and J is TRBJ2-1; 13 bases line up with TRBD2. Germline CDR1 reads SGHRS; CDR2 reads YFSETQ. The V segment lost 3 bases and the J segment 9 bases; nucleotides outside the gene matches: 6. The CDR3 totals 15 residues.

This clonotype has more than one count but fewer than ten. The chain is built from TRBV11-1 and TRBJ2-6, with D possibly called TRBD1 or TRBD2 (6 bases each). This CDR3 region has 19 residues. From germline, CDR1 is SGHAT and CDR2 FQDESV (reference sequence). V dropped 4 bases and J dropped 2 bases, with 21 bases sitting between them. CDR3 in DNA: TGTGCCAGCAGCTCAGGAGGGGGTAGGACCCCTCCTGGGGCCAACGTCCTGACTTTC. Amino acid sequence: CASSSGGGRTPPGANVLTF.

The J gene is TRBJ2-5, the V gene TRBV7-9; weak D call: TRBD2 (6 bases). This CDR3 has 14 residues. The V gene's germline CDR1 is SEHNR and CDR2 FQNEAQ (reference sequence). V was shortened by 5 bases and J by 5 bases, with 15 bases between the two germline ends. CDR3 sequence: CASSRIQRGETQYF. CDR3 nucleotide sequence: TGTGCCAGCAGCCGGATACAACGGGGGGAGACCCAGTACTTC.